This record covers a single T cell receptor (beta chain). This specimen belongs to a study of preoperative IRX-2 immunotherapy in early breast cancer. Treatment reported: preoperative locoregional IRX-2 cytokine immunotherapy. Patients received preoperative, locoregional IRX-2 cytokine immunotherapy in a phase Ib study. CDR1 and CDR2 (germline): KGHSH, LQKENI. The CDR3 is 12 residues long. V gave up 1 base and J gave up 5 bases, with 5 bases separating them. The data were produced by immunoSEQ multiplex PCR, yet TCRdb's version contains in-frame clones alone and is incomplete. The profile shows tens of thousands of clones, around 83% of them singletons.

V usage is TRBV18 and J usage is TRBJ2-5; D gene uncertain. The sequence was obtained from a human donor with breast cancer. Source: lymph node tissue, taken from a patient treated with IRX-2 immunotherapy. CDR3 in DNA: TGTGCCAGCTCACCACTGTCTGAGACCCAGTACTTC. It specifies CASSPLSETQYF.